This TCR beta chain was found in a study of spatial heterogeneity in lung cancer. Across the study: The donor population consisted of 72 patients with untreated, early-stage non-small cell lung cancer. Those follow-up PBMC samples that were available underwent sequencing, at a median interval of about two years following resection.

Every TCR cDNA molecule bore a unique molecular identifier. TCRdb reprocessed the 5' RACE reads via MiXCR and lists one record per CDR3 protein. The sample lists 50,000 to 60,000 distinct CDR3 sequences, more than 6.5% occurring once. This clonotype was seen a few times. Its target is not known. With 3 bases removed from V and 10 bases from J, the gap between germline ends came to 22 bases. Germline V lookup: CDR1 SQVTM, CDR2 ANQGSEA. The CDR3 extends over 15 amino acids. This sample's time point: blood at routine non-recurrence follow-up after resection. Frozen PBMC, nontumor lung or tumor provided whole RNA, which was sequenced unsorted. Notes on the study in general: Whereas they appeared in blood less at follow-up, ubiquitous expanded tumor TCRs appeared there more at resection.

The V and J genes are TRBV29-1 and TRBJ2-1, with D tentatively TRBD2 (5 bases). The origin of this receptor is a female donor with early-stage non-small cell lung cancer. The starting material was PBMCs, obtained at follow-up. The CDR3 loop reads CSVDRERVTTGEQFF. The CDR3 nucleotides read TGCAGCGTTGATCGCGAACGGGTCACGACGGGGGAGCAGTTCTTC.